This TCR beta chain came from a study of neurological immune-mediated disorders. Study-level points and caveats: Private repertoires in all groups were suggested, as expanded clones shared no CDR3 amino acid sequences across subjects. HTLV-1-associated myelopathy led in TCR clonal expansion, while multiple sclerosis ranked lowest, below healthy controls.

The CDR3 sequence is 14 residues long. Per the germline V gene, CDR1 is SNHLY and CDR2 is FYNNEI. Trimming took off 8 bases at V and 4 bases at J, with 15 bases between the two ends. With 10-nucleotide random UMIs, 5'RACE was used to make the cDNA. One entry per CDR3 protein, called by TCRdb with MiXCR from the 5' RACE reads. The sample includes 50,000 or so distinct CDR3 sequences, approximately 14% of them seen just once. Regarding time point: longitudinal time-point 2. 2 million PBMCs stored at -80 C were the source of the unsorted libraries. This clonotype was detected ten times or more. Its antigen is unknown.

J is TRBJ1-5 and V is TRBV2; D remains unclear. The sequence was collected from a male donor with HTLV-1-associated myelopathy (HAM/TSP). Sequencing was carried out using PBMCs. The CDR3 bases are TGTGCCAGCGCTAACCGGGCCCTTAATCAGCCCCAGCATTTT. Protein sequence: CASANRALNQPQHF.